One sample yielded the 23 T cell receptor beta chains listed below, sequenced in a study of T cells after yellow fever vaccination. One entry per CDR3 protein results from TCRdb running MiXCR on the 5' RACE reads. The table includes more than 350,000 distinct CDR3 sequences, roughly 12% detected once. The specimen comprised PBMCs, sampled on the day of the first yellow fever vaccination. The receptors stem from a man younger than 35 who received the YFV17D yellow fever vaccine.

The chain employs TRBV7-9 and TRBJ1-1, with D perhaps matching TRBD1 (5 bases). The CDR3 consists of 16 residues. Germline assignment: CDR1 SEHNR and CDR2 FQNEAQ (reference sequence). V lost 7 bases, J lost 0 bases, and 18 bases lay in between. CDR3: CASTSPLRQLNTEAFF. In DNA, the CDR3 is TGTGCCAGCACCTCACCCCTGAGACAGTTGAACACTGAAGCTTTCTTT.

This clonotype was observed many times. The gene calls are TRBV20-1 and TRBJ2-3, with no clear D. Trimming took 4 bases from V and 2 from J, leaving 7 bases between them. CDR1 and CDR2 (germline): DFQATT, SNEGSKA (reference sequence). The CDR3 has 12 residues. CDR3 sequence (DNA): TGCAGTGCTACCGACACCACAGATACGCAGTATTTT. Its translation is CSATDTTDTQYF.

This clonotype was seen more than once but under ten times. The CDR3 region is CASSLDPGIAYGYTF. The CDR3 nucleotides are TGTGCCAGCAGCTTAGACCCGGGGATCGCCTATGGCTACACCTTC. The chain combines TRBV7-9 with TRBJ1-2, with D unresolved. Germline CDR1 SEHNR, CDR2 FQNEAQ (reference sequence). CDR3 size: 15 residues. Trimming took off 1 base at V and 4 bases at J, with 13 bases between the two ends.

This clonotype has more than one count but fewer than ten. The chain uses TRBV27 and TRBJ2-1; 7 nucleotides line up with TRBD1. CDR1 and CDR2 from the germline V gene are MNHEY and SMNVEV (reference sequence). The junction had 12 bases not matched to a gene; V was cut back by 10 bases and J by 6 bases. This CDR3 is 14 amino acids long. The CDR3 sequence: CATKDRVGSNEQFF. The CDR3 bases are TGTGCCACCAAAGACAGGGTAGGGTCCAATGAGCAGTTCTTC.

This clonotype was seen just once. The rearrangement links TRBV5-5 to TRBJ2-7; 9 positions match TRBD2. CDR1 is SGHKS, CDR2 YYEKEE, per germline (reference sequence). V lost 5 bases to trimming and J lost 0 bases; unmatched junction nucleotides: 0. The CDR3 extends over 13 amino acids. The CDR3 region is CASRRGGSYEQYV. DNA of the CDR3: TGTGCCAGCAGGCGGGGGGGCTCCTACGAGCAGTACGTC.

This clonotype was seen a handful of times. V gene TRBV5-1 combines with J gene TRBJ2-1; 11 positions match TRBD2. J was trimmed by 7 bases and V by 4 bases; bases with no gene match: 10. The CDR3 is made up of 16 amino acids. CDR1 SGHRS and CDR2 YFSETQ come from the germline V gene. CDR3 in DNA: TGCGCCAGCAGCAGGGACGGGACTAGCGGAGATAATGAGCAGTTCTTC. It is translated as CASSRDGTSGDNEQFF.

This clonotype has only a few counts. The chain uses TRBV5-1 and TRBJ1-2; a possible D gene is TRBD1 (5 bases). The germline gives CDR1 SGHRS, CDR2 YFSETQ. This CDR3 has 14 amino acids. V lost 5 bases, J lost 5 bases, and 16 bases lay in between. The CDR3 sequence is CASRSTGVLYGYTF. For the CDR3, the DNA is TGCGCCAGCAGGTCGACGGGGGTCCTTTATGGCTACACCTTC.

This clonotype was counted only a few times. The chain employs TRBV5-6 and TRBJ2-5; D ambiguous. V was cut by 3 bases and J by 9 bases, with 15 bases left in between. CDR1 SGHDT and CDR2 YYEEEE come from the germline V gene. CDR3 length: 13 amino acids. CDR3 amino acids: CASSSELAPAQYF. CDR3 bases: TGTGCCAGCAGCTCGGAACTGGCCCCGGCCCAGTACTTC.

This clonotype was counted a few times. The CDR3 DNA reads TGTGCCAGCAGCCAAGGACTAGCAATTTACGAGCAGTACTTC. It encodes CASSQGLAIYEQYF. The chain recombines TRBV3-1 with TRBJ2-7, with 7 bases that match TRBD2. This CDR3 is 14 amino acids long. V shed 1 base, J shed 4 bases, and the junction held 4 bases outside the gene matches. CDR1 is LGHDT, CDR2 YNNKEL, per germline (reference sequence).

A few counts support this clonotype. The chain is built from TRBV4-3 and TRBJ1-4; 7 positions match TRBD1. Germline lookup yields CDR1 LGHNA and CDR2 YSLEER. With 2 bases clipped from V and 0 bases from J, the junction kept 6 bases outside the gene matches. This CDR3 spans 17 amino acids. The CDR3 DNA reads TGCGCCAGCAGCCAAACCTCCGGACAGGCAACTAATGAAAAACTGTTTTTT. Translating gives CASSQTSGQATNEKLFF.

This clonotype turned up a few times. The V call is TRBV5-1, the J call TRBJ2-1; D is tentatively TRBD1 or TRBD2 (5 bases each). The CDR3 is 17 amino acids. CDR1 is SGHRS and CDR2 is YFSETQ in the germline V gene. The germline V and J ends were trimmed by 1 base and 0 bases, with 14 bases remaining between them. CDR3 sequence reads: CASSLSGPGSSYNEQFF. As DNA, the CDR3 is TGCGCCAGCAGCTTGTCAGGGCCGGGGAGCTCCTACAATGAGCAGTTCTTC.

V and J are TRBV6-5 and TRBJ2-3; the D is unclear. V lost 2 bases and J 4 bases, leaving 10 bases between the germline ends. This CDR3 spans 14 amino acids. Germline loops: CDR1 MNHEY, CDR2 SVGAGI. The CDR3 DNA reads TGTGCCAGCAGTTACGACCTTGGGTCAGATACGCAGTATTTT. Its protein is CASSYDLGSDTQYF.

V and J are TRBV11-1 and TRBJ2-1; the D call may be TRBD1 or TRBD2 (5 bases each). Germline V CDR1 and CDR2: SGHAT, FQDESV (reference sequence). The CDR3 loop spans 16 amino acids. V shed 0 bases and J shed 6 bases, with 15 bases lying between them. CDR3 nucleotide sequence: TGTGCCAGCAGCTTAGCGGGGCAGGGACGGTCCAATGAGCAGTTCTTC. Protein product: CASSLAGQGRSNEQFF.

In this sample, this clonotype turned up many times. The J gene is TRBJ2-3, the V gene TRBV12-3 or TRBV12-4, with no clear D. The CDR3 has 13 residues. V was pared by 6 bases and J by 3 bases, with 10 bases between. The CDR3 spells CASRLSGTDTQYF. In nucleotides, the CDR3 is TGTGCCAGCAGACTCTCAGGAACAGATACGCAGTATTTT.

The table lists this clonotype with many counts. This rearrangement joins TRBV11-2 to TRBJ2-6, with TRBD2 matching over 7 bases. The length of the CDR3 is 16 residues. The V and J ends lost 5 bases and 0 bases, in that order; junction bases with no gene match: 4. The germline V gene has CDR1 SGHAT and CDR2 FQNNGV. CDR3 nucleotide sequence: TGTGCCAGCAGCCCCGGGGGGAACTCTGGGGCCAACGTCCTGACTTTC. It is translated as CASSPGGNSGANVLTF.

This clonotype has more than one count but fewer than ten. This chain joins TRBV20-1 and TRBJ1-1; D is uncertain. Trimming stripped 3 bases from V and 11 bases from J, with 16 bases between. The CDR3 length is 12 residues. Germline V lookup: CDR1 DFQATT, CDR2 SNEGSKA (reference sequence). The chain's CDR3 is CSASIFGEPAFF. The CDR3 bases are TGCAGTGCTAGTATTTTTGGGGAGCCGGCTTTCTTT.

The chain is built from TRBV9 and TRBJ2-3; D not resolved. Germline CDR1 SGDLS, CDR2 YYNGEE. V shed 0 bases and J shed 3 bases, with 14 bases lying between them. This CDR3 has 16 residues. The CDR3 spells CASSVDYHRRTDTQYF. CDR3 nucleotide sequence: TGTGCCAGCAGCGTAGATTACCACCGGAGAACAGATACGCAGTATTTT.

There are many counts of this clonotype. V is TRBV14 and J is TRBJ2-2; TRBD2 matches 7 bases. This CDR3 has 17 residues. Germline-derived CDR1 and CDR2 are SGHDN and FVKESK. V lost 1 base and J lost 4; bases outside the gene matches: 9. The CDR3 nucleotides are TGTGCCAGCAGCCAAGGCCCGCGGGGGAGGCTCACCGGGGAGCTGTTTTTT. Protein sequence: CASSQGPRGRLTGELFF.

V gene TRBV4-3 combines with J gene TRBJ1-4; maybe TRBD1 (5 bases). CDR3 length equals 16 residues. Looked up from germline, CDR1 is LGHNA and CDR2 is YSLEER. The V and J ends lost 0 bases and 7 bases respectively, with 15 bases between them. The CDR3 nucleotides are TGCGCCAGCAGCCAAGATCCGCAGGGAGGGCGTGAAAAACTGTTTTTT. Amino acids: CASSQDPQGGREKLFF.

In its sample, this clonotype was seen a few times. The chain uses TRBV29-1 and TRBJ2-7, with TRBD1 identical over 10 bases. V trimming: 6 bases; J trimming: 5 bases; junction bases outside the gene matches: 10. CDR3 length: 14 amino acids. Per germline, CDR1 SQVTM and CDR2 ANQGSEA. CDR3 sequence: CSVTGTGAPHEQYF. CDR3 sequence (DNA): TGCAGCGTCACCGGGACAGGGGCTCCCCACGAGCAGTACTTC.

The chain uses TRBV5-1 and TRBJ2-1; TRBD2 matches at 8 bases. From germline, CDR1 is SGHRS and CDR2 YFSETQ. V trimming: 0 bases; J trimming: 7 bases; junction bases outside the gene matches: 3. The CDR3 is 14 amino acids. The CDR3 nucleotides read TGCGCCAGCAGCTTGGCGGGGGGGGAAAATGAGCAGTTCTTC. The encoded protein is CASSLAGGENEQFF.

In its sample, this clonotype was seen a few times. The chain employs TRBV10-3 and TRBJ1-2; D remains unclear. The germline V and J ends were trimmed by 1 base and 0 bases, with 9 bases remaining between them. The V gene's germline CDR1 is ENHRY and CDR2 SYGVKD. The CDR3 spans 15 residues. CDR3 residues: CAISEYGRTNYGYTF. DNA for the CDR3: TGTGCCATCAGTGAGTATGGCAGAACTAACTATGGCTACACCTTC.

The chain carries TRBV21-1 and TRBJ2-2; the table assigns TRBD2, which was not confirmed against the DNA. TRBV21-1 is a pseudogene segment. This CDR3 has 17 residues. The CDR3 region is CASSRLSGGANTGELFF. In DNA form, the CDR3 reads TGTGCCAGCAGCAGACTAAGCGGGGGGGCCAACACCGGGGAGCTGTTTTTT.